The 10 T cell receptor beta chains reported below all come from one sample, sequenced in a study of blood T cell repertoires in COVID-19. Generated by immunoSEQ multiplex PCR, the TCRdb table keeps only in-frame clones and is missing some. The repertoire holds approximately 260,000 clones, with around nine tenths as singletons. The sequenced material came from peripheral blood. The receptors originated from a middle-aged man with acute or convalescent COVID-19.

The V call is TRBV19, the J call TRBJ2-2; 10 positions match TRBD2. Germline V gives CDR1 LNHDA, CDR2 SQIVND (reference sequence). With 2 bases clipped from V and 7 bases from J, the junction kept 4 bases outside the gene matches. This CDR3 is 15 amino acids long. This CDR3 reads CASSIIAGGHGELFF. Here the CDR3 DNA reads TGTGCCAGTAGTATAATAGCGGGGGGCCACGGGGAGCTGTTTTTT. The full variable domain, with the rest looked up from reference TRBV19 and TRBJ2-2, is DGGITQSPKYLFRKEGQNVTLSCEQNLNHDAMYWYRQDPGQGLRLIYYSQIVNDFQKGDIAEGYSVSREKKESFPLTVTSAQKNPTAFYLCASSIIAGGHGELFFGEGSRLTVL.

This chain joins TRBV4-1 and TRBJ1-1; tentatively, D is TRBD1 (5 bases). With 0 bases removed from V and 5 bases from J, the gap between germline ends came to 13 bases. This CDR3 region has 15 residues. Looked up from germline, CDR1 is MGHRA and CDR2 is YSYEKL. In DNA, the CDR3 is TGCGCCAGCAGCCAAGACGGGGGAGCGAGGACTGAAGCTTTCTTT. Translating it yields CASSQDGGARTEAFF.

This clone has just one count. V usage is TRBV5-1 and J usage is TRBJ1-1, with TRBD1 matching over 9 bases. CDR1 and CDR2 from the germline V gene are SGHRS and YFSETQ. V shed 5 bases and J 4 bases; nucleotides not matched to a gene: 15. The CDR3 spans 17 residues. The CDR3: CASRSPGTGTFPTEAFF. The CDR3 coding sequence is TGCGCCAGCAGATCGCCCGGGACAGGGACATTCCCCACTGAAGCTTTCTTT.

The V gene is TRBV7-2, the J gene TRBJ2-1; D unresolved. Germline V gene sequence: CDR1 SGHTA, CDR2 FQGNSA. The CDR3 runs 15 residues. With 0 bases removed from V and 6 bases from J, the gap between germline ends came to 12 bases. The CDR3 DNA reads as TGTGCCAGCAGCTTAGCTTATGGAACAGTCAATGAGCAGTTCTTC. This encodes CASSLAYGTVNEQFF.

The chain combines TRBV5-1 with TRBJ2-7; TRBD1 agrees at 9 bases. The CDR3 is 15 residues long. CDR1 is SGHRS and CDR2 is YFSETQ in the germline V gene. The V and J ends lost 4 bases and 6 bases, in that order; junction bases with no gene match: 11. CDR3 sequence: CASSGATGGLAEQYF. CDR3 DNA sequence: TGCGCCAGCAGCGGAGCGACAGGGGGGCTCGCCGAGCAGTACTTC. Based on the CDR3 plus reference TRBV5-1 and TRBJ2-7, the full variable domain is KAGVTQTPRYLIKTRGQQVTLSCSPISGHRSVSWYQQTPGQGLQFLFEYFSETQRNKGNFPGRFSGRQFSNSRSEMNVSTLELGDSALYLCASSGATGGLAEQYFGPGTRLTVT.

The CDR3 reads CASSESSVAGGPDTQYF. Here the CDR3 DNA reads TGCGCCAGCAGTGAGTCGTCGGTAGCGGGGGGCCCGGATACGCAGTATTTT. This chain connects TRBV10-2 to TRBJ2-3, with TRBD2 matching 10 bases. The junction had 9 bases not matched to a gene; V was cut back by 0 bases and J by 6 bases. Germline CDR1 WSHSY, CDR2 SAAADI. This CDR3 has 17 amino acids.

V gene TRBV11-1 combines with J gene TRBJ2-3, with D hard to call. The germline V gene has CDR1 SGHAT and CDR2 FQDESV (reference sequence). V lost 5 bases, J lost 4 bases, and 19 bases lay in between. The CDR3 spans 16 residues. Written as DNA, the CDR3 is TGTGCCAGCAGCACCCTTTCTAGAAAGAAGGCAGATACGCAGTATTTT. Encoded protein: CASSTLSRKKADTQYF.

The V gene is TRBV5-4, the J gene TRBJ2-7; 8 nucleotides agree with TRBD2. The CDR3 runs to 14 residues. V lost 4 bases and J lost 7; bases outside the gene matches: 10. Germline V gives CDR1 SGHNT, CDR2 YYREEE (reference sequence). Here the CDR3 DNA reads TGTGCCAGCAGCAGGCCCGGGGGGGTGGGAGAGCAGTACTTC. Translation: CASSRPGGVGEQYF. Full variable domain (rest looked up from reference TRBV5-4 and TRBJ2-7): ETGVTQSPTHLIKTRGQQVTLRCSSQSGHNTVSWYQQALGQGPQFIFQYYREEENGRGNFPPRFSGLQFPNYSSELNVNALELDDSALYLCASSRPGGVGEQYFGPGTRLTVT.

The rearrangement uses TRBV5-1 and TRBJ2-1; tentative D call: TRBD1 (6 bases). The V end lost 4 bases, the J end lost 15 bases, and 20 bases lay between the germline ends. The CDR3 loop spans 13 amino acids. The germline V gene has CDR1 SGHRS and CDR2 YFSETQ. The CDR3 DNA follows: TGCGCCAGCAGCGTCGGACAGTCCCTTGAGGGGTTCTTC. Its protein is CASSVGQSLEGFF. The complete variable domain, with remaining parts taken from reference TRBV5-1 and TRBJ2-1, reads KAGVTQTPRYLIKTRGQQVTLSCSPISGHRSVSWYQQTPGQGLQFLFEYFSETQRNKGNFPGRFSGRQFSNSRSEMNVSTLELGDSALYLCASSVGQSLEGFFGPGTRLTVL.

This rearrangement joins TRBV19 to TRBJ2-7; the match to TRBD1 covers 7 bases. The CDR3 is 15 amino acids. With V trimmed by 3 bases and J by 0 bases, 5 bases remained unmatched. From germline, CDR1 is LNHDA and CDR2 SQIVND (reference sequence). The CDR3 bases are TGTGCCAGTAGTATCGGGACAGTCGGCTCCTACGAGCAGTACTTC. This codes for CASSIGTVGSYEQYF.